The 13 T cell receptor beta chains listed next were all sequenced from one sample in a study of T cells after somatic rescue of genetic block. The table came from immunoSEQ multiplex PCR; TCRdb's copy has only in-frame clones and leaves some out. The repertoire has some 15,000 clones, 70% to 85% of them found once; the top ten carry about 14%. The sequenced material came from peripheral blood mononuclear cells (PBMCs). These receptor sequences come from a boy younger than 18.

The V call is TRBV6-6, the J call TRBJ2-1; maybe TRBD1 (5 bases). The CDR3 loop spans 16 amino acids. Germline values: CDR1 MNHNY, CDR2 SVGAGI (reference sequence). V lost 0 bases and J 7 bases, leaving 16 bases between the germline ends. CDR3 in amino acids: CASSYSRGLTENEQFF. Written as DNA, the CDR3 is TGTGCCAGCAGTTACTCAAGGGGCTTAACCGAGAATGAGCAGTTCTTC.

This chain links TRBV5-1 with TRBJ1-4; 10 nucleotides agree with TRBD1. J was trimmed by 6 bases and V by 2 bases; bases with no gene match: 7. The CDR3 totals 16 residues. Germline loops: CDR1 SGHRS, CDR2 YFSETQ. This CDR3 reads CASSFRTGGSDEKLFF. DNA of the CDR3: TGCGCCAGCAGCTTCCGGACAGGGGGGTCTGATGAAAAACTGTTTTTT.

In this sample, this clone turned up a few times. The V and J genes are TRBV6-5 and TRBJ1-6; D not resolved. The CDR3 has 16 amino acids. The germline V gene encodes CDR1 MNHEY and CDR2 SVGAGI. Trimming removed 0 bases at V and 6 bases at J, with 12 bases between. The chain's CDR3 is CASSYSREAFNSPLHF. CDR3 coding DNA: TGTGCCAGCAGTTACTCGCGCGAAGCTTTTAATTCACCCCTCCACTTT.

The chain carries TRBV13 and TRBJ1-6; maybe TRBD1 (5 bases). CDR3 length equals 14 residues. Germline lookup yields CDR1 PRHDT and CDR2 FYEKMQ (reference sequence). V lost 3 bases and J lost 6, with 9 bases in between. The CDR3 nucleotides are TGTGCCAGCAGCTTTGGGCAGGGTAATTCACCCCTCCACTTT. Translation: CASSFGQGNSPLHF.

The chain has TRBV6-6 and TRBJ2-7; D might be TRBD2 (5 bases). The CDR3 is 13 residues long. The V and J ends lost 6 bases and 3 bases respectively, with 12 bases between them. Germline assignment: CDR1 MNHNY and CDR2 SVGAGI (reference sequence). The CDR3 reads CASRGVLYYEQYF. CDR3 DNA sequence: TGTGCCAGCAGGGGAGTGCTCTACTACGAGCAGTACTTC.

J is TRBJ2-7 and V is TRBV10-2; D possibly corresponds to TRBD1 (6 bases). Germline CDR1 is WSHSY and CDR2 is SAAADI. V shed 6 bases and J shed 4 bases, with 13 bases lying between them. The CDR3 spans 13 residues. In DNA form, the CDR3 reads TGCGCCAGCAGCTTCTTACAGGGATACGAGCAGTACTTC. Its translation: CASSFLQGYEQYF.

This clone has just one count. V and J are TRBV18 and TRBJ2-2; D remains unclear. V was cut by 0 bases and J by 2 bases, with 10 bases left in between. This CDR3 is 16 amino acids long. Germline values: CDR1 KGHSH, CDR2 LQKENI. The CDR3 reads CASSPPLMTNTGELFF. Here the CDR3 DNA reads TGTGCCAGCTCACCACCGCTAATGACCAACACCGGGGAGCTGTTTTTT.

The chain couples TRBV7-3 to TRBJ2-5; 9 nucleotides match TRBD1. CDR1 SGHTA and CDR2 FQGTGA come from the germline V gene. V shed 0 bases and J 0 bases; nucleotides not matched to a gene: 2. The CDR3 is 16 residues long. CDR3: CASSLTRTGDQETQYF. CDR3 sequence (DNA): TGTGCCAGCAGCTTAACGAGGACAGGGGACCAAGAGACCCAGTACTTC.

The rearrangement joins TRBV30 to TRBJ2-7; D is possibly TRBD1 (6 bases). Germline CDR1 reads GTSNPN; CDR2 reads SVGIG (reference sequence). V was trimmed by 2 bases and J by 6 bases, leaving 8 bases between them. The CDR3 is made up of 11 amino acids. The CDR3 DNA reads TGTGCCTGGAGTACAGGGCCCGAGCAGTACTTC. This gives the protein CAWSTGPEQYF.

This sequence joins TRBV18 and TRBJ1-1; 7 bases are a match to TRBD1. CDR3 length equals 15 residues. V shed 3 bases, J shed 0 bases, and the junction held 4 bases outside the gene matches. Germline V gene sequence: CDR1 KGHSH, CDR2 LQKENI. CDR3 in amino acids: CASSPGTAMNTEAFF. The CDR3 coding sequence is TGTGCCAGCTCACCTGGGACAGCGATGAACACTGAAGCTTTCTTT.

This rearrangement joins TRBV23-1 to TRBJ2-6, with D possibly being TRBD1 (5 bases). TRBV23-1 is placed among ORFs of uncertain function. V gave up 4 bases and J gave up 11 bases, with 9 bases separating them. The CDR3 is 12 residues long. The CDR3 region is CASSRVRDVLTF. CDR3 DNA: TGCGCCAGCAGTCGGGTCAGGGACGTCCTGACTTTC.

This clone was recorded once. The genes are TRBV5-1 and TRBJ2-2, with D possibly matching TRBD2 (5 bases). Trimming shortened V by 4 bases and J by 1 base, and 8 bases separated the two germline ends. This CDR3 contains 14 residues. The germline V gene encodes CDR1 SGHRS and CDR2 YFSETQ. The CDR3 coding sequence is TGCGCCAGCAGCACAAGCGGGAACACCGGGGAGCTGTTTTTT. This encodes CASSTSGNTGELFF. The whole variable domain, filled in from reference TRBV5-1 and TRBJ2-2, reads KAGVTQTPRYLIKTRGQQVTLSCSPISGHRSVSWYQQTPGQGLQFLFEYFSETQRNKGNFPGRFSGRQFSNSRSEMNVSTLELGDSALYLCASSTSGNTGELFFGEGSRLTVL.

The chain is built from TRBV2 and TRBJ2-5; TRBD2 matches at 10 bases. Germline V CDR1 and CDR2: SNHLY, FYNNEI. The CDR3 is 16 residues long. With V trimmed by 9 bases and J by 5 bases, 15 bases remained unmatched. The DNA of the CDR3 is TGTGCCAGTGATGATAAGCGGGGGGGCTTATTCGAGACCCAGTACTTC. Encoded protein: CASDDKRGGLFETQYF.